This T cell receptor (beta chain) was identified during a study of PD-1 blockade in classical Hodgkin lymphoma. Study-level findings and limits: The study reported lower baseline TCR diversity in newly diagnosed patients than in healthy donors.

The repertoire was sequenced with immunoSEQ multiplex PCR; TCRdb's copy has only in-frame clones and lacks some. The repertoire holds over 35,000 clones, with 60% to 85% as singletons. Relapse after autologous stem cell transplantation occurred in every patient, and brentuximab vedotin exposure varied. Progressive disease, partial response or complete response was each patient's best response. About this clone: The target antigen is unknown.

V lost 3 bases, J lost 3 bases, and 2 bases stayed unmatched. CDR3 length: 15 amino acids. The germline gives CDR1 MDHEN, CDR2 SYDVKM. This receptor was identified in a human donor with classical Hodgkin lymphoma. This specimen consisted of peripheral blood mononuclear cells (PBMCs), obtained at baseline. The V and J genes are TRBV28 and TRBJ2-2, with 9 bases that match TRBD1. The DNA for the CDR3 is TGTGCCAGCAGTTTGGGGGACAGGGACACCGGGGAGCTGTTTTTT. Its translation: CASSLGDRDTGELFF.